A single sample gave rise to the 30 T cell receptor beta chains below, sequenced in a study of beta chain features in type 1 diabetes. The entirety of the isolated RNA underwent reverse transcription, so expressed TCRB transcripts were sequenced. Only in-frame clones appear in the TCRdb table, and some are missing; sequencing was by immunoSEQ multiplex PCR. Of hundreds of thousands of clones listed, around 13% are singletons. The sample comprised naive CD4+ T cells from blood. These receptor sequences come from a man younger than 35 in good health.

This clone was seen a handful of times. The rearrangement uses TRBV6-6 and TRBJ2-2; D is perhaps TRBD1 (7 bases). Trimming pared 6 bases from V and 4 bases from J, leaving 18 bases between. The CDR3 is 16 residues long. Germline V CDR1 and CDR2: MNHNY, SVGAGI (reference sequence). The CDR3 protein is CASRRGVGGSTGELFF. CDR3 nucleotide sequence: TGTGCCAGCAGGAGGGGGGTAGGGGGCAGCACCGGGGAGCTGTTTTTT.

V gene TRBV28 combines with J gene TRBJ2-7, with 11 bases aligning to TRBD1. The J segment lost 5 bases and the V segment lost 2 bases, leaving 11 bases of the junction unmatched. Germline CDR1 MDHEN, CDR2 SYDVKM. CDR3 length: 17 amino acids. CDR3 protein: CASSLGQGAGTVHEQYF. The CDR3 coding sequence is TGTGCCAGCAGTTTAGGACAGGGGGCAGGAACTGTCCACGAGCAGTACTTC.

This chain joins TRBV19 and TRBJ2-2; 10 bases are shared with TRBD2. CDR3 length equals 18 residues. J lost 0 bases, V lost 0 bases, and 4 bases had no gene match. Germline lookup yields CDR1 LNHDA and CDR2 SQIVND (reference sequence). The CDR3, as DNA: TGTGCCAGTAGTATAGATATAACTAGCGGGACGAACACCGGGGAGCTGTTTTTT. Amino acids: CASSIDITSGTNTGELFF.

This clone has more than one count but fewer than ten. The chain employs TRBV9 and TRBJ2-3; possibly TRBD2 for D (5 bases). CDR3 length equals 15 residues. The V gene's germline CDR1 is SGDLS and CDR2 YYNGEE. Trimming stripped 4 bases from V and 1 base from J, with 13 bases between. Written as DNA, the CDR3 is TGTGCCAGCAGCCCTAGCAGTTGGGGCACAGATACGCAGTATTTT. It is translated as CASSPSSWGTDTQYF.

The chain uses TRBV28 and TRBJ1-2, with D perhaps TRBD1 (6 bases). Deletions cut 3 bases from V and 3 bases from J, with 8 bases between. Germline values: CDR1 MDHEN, CDR2 SYDVKM. The CDR3 is made up of 13 amino acids. CDR3 bases: TGTGCCAGCAGTTTGCCAGGGGACTATGGCTACACCTTC. It yields the protein CASSLPGDYGYTF.

A few counts support this clone. The rearrangement links TRBV7-9 to TRBJ2-5; a possible D gene is TRBD1 (6 bases). The CDR3 consists of 14 residues. Per the germline V gene, CDR1 is SEHNR and CDR2 is FQNEAQ (reference sequence). The V end was cut by 5 bases, the J end by 5 bases, with 15 bases between. For the CDR3, the DNA is TGTGCCAGCAGCCCCAGACAGGTTGAGGAGACCCAGTACTTC. Translation gives CASSPRQVEETQYF.

The table lists this clone with a few counts. This chain joins TRBV14 and TRBJ2-1, with D perhaps matching TRBD2 (6 bases). Germline CDR1 SGHDN, CDR2 FVKESK. The ends were cut back, 5 bases at V and 1 base at J, with 12 bases in the middle. The CDR3 length is 15 residues. The CDR3 DNA reads TGTGCCAGCAGCTTGTTGGGGGGTTCCTACAATGAGCAGTTCTTC. Translated, it gives CASSLLGGSYNEQFF.

A few counts support this clone. The V and J genes are TRBV6-4 and TRBJ2-3; weak D call: TRBD1 (6 bases). This CDR3 contains 13 residues. V lost 8 bases and J 6 bases, leaving 15 bases between the germline ends. Germline V CDR1 and CDR2: MRHNA, SNTAGT. The CDR3 reads CASGRTGSDTQYF. The DNA for the CDR3 is TGTGCCAGCGGACGAACAGGGTCGGATACGCAGTATTTT.

The genes are TRBV25-1 and TRBJ1-2, with D perhaps TRBD1 (5 bases). This CDR3 is 13 amino acids long. V gave up 5 bases and J gave up 4 bases, with 11 bases separating them. Germline V lookup: CDR1 MGHDK, CDR2 SYGVNS. The CDR3 DNA sequence: TGTGCCAGCAGTCGCGGGACGGGCTATGGCTACACCTTC. As protein: CASSRGTGYGYTF.

J is TRBJ2-3 and V is TRBV30; no firm D call. In germline, CDR1 is GTSNPN, CDR2 SVGIG (reference sequence). V dropped 3 bases and J dropped 2 bases, with 15 bases sitting between them. The CDR3 covers 15 residues. The CDR3 here is CAWRPLPQSTDTQYF. The CDR3, as DNA: TGTGCCTGGAGGCCTCTTCCCCAGTCCACAGATACGCAGTATTTT.

The chain's CDR3 is CAWSLPGSNEKLFF. For the CDR3, the DNA is TGTGCCTGGTCCTTGCCGGGTTCTAATGAAAAACTGTTTTTT. The rearrangement links TRBV30 to TRBJ1-4; no definite D call. This CDR3 has 14 residues. Germline V gene sequence: CDR1 GTSNPN, CDR2 SVGIG (reference sequence). V dropped 5 bases and J dropped 3 bases, with 13 bases sitting between them. The full variable domain, rest sourced from reference TRBV30 and TRBJ1-4, is SQTIHQWPATLVQPVGSPLSLECTVEGTSNPNLYWYRQAAGRGLQLLFYSVGIGQISSEVPQNLSASRPQDRQFILSSKKLLLSDSGFYLCAWSLPGSNEKLFFGSGTQLSVL.

This clone was seen a few times. This CDR3 reads CASRMTSGSNYEQYF. In DNA form, the CDR3 reads TGTGCCAGTAGGATGACTAGCGGGAGCAACTACGAGCAGTACTTC. The chain joins TRBV19 to TRBJ2-7; the match to TRBD2 covers 12 bases. The germline V gene has CDR1 LNHDA and CDR2 SQIVND (reference sequence). The ends lost 6 bases at V and 3 bases at J; junction bases unmatched: 6. The CDR3 has 15 amino acids.

This clone was picked up a small number of times. The rearrangement joins TRBV19 to TRBJ1-2; possible D gene TRBD1, 5 bases. The CDR3 sequence is 13 residues long. With 7 bases removed from V and 4 bases from J, the gap between germline ends came to 13 bases. Germline V gives CDR1 LNHDA, CDR2 SQIVND (reference sequence). DNA of the CDR3: TGTGCCAGTATAGGACGGGACTTCTATGGCTACACCTTC. It translates to CASIGRDFYGYTF.

This chain joins TRBV2 and TRBJ1-1; no clear D. Germline V gene data show CDR1 as SNHLY and CDR2 as FYNNEI. There are 13 residues in the CDR3. V lost 7 bases to trimming and J lost 1 base, with 10 bases between them. The CDR3 reads CASTRVENTEAFF. The CDR3 coding sequence is TGTGCCAGCACACGGGTTGAGAACACTGAAGCTTTCTTT.

The V and J genes are TRBV2 and TRBJ1-2, with D tentatively TRBD1 (5 bases). The germline V and J ends were trimmed by 6 bases and 6 bases, with 11 bases remaining between them. Looked up from germline, CDR1 is SNHLY and CDR2 is FYNNEI. CDR3 length: 12 amino acids. CDR3 DNA sequence: TGTGCCAGCAGGAAGGGGCAGGATGGCTACACCTTC. Translation: CASRKGQDGYTF. Full variable domain (missing parts from reference TRBV2 and TRBJ1-2): EPEVTQTPSHQVTQMGQEVILRCVPISNHLYFYWYRQILGQKVEFLVSFYNNEISEKSEIFDDQFSVERPDGSNFTLKIRSTKLEDSAMYFCASRKGQDGYTFGSGTRLTVV.

This clone showed up just a few times. The rearrangement uses TRBV9 and TRBJ2-2, with TRBD1 identical over 7 bases. The CDR3 has 15 amino acids. V gave up 0 bases and J gave up 1 base; unmatched junction bases: 0. Germline CDR1 is SGDLS and CDR2 is YYNGEE. This CDR3 is CASSVGDRNTGELFF. The CDR3, as DNA: TGTGCCAGCAGCGTAGGGGACAGGAACACCGGGGAGCTGTTTTTT. Supplemented by reference TRBV9 and TRBJ2-2, the full variable domain reads DSGVTQTPKHLITATGQRVTLRCSPRSGDLSVYWYQQSLDQGLQFLIQYYNGEERAKGNILERFSAQQFPDLHSELNLSSLELGDSALYFCASSVGDRNTGELFFGEGSRLTVL.

This clone was observed a handful of times. The chain recombines TRBV5-6 with TRBJ2-7, with 12 bases aligning to TRBD2. Per the germline V gene, CDR1 is SGHDT and CDR2 is YYEEEE. The CDR3 is 14 amino acids. V shed 2 bases, J shed 8 bases, and the junction held 5 bases outside the gene matches. The CDR3 sequence is CASSFTSGGIKQYF. In DNA form, the CDR3 reads TGTGCCAGCAGCTTCACTAGCGGGGGGATCAAGCAGTACTTC.

This clone turned up a few times. The chain carries TRBV2 and TRBJ1-6; tentative D call: TRBD1 (5 bases). V shed 5 bases and J shed 9 bases, with 29 bases lying between them. The germline gives CDR1 SNHLY, CDR2 FYNNEI. The CDR3 runs 19 residues. For the CDR3, the DNA is TGTGCCAGCAGTACTATGAACCCCGACAGCGCCAGGGTAGCTTCACCCCTCCACTTT. Translated: CASSTMNPDSARVASPLHF.

The chain combines TRBV5-1 with TRBJ2-7, with TRBD2 as a possible D gene (6 bases). Germline CDR1 reads SGHRS; CDR2 reads YFSETQ. The CDR3 covers 16 residues. Trimming removed 2 bases at V and 3 bases at J, with 18 bases between. Here the CDR3 reads CASSLISSGTRYEQYF. For the CDR3, the DNA is TGCGCCAGCAGCTTAATCTCCTCGGGGACTCGCTACGAGCAGTACTTC.

This chain connects TRBV9 to TRBJ2-3; D gene uncertain. V shed 4 bases and J shed 1 base, with 7 bases lying between them. The CDR3 consists of 13 residues. CDR1 is SGDLS, CDR2 YYNGEE, per germline. CDR3 amino acids: CASSPRGTDTQYF. The CDR3 coding sequence is TGTGCCAGCAGCCCTAGAGGCACAGATACGCAGTATTTT.

As to this clone: An end of the junction does not agree with germline; a read error may underlie this. The chain recombines TRBV7-9 with TRBJ2-7, with TRBD2 identical over 9 bases. The CDR3 runs to 14 residues. Per germline, CDR1 SEHNR and CDR2 FQNEAQ (reference sequence). In DNA, the CDR3 is TGTGCCAGCAGCGTAGCGGGAGTTCTAAACGAGCAGTACTTC. Translation gives CASSVAGVLNEQYF. The full variable domain, its missing parts supplied by reference TRBV7-9 and TRBJ2-7, is DTGVSQNPRHKITKRGQNVTFRCDPISEHNRLYWYRQTLGQGPEFLTYFQNEAQLEKSRLLSDRFSAERPKGSFSTLEIQRTEQGDSAMYLCASSVAGVLNEQYFGPGTRLTVT.

The chain links TRBV11-3 to TRBJ2-1; the match to TRBD2 covers 7 bases. The V gene end was trimmed by 5 bases and the J gene end by 5 bases; junction bases not matched to a gene: 12. Looked up from germline, CDR1 is SGHNT and CDR2 is YENEEA. The CDR3 is made up of 16 amino acids. CDR3 loop: CASSTSYWGRDNEQFF. CDR3 in DNA: TGTGCCAGCAGCACTTCTTACTGGGGGAGGGACAATGAGCAGTTCTTC.

This clone was counted only a few times. The rearrangement links TRBV9 to TRBJ1-1; perhaps TRBD1 as D (5 bases). V lost 0 bases and J 1 base, leaving 13 bases between the germline ends. The CDR3 extends over 16 amino acids. The germline CDR1 and CDR2 sequences are SGDLS and YYNGEE. CDR3 sequence reads: CASSVGIGQGNTEAFF. CDR3 nucleotide sequence: TGTGCCAGCAGCGTAGGGATAGGGCAGGGGAACACTGAAGCTTTCTTT.

This chain joins TRBV11-2 and TRBJ2-5, with 12 bases fitting TRBD2. This CDR3 has 16 amino acids. J gave up 2 bases and V 1 base, and 2 bases lay outside the gene matches. Germline CDR1 SGHAT, CDR2 FQNNGV. DNA of the CDR3: TGTGCCAGCAGCTTAGCGCTAGCGGGGGGGCAAGAGACCCAGTACTTC. Amino acids: CASSLALAGGQETQYF. Full variable domain (rest looked up from reference TRBV11-2 and TRBJ2-5): EAGVAQSPRYKIIEKRQSVAFWCNPISGHATLYWYQQILGQGPKLLIQFQNNGVVDDSQLPKDRFSAERLKGVDSTLKIQPAKLEDSAVYLCASSLALAGGQETQYFGPGTRLLVL.

Worth noting for this clone: At one end the junction does not follow the germline gene, possibly because of a read error. The rearrangement uses TRBV27 and TRBJ1-6; 7 bases are shared with TRBD1. From germline, CDR1 is MNHEY and CDR2 SMNVEV (reference sequence). CDR3 length: 15 residues. CDR3 nucleotide sequence: TGTGCCAGCAGTTTACCTGACAGGGATAACTCACCCCTCCACTTT. It yields the protein CASSLPDRDNSPLHF.

The rearrangement uses TRBV5-1 and TRBJ1-1; D remains ambiguous. The CDR3 contains 13 residues. Between the trimmed V and J ends, which lost 0 bases and 5 bases, there was a span of 8 bases. Germline lookup yields CDR1 SGHRS and CDR2 YFSETQ. CDR3 loop: CASSLAFRTEAFF. CDR3 nucleotides: TGCGCCAGCAGCTTGGCATTTAGAACTGAAGCTTTCTTT.

V usage is TRBV13 and J usage is TRBJ2-7; 8 bases match TRBD1. In germline, CDR1 is PRHDT, CDR2 FYEKMQ (reference sequence). CDR3 length: 16 amino acids. Losses at the gene ends were 4 bases for V and 2 bases for J; bases not matched to a gene: 10. The CDR3: CASSSPGQDRPYEQYF. In DNA, the CDR3 is TGTGCCAGCAGCTCCCCGGGACAGGATCGTCCCTACGAGCAGTACTTC.

The sample holds a few counts of this clone. This rearrangement joins TRBV19 to TRBJ2-7; 11 bases align to TRBD1. This CDR3 is built from 15 residues. Looked up from germline, CDR1 is LNHDA and CDR2 is SQIVND (reference sequence). V lost 4 bases to trimming and J lost 3 bases; unmatched junction nucleotides: 5. The CDR3 DNA reads as TGTGCCAGTAGTACGGGGACAGGGGGAATCTACGAGCAGTACTTC. Translation gives CASSTGTGGIYEQYF.

This clone was seen a handful of times. The chain employs TRBV2 and TRBJ1-2; D gene unclear. CDR1 and CDR2 (germline): SNHLY, FYNNEI. The CDR3 runs 13 residues. Trimming left V 8 bases short and J 0 bases short, with 10 bases between. The CDR3 DNA sequence: TGTGCCAGCGGGCAGAGTACTAACTATGGCTACACCTTC. Translating it yields CASGQSTNYGYTF.

This clone was observed a handful of times. This rearrangement joins TRBV11-2 to TRBJ2-1, with D possibly TRBD2 on 6 matching bases. CDR1 and CDR2 (germline): SGHAT, FQNNGV. The CDR3 is 14 residues long. V lost 1 base and J lost 10, with 14 bases in between. The CDR3 nucleotides are TGTGCCAGCAGCTTAGTCGGAGGGCGCGACGAGCAGTTCTTC. Translation gives CASSLVGGRDEQFF. The variable domain in full, completed from reference TRBV11-2 and TRBJ2-1, reads EAGVAQSPRYKIIEKRQSVAFWCNPISGHATLYWYQQILGQGPKLLIQFQNNGVVDDSQLPKDRFSAERLKGVDSTLKIQPAKLEDSAVYLCASSLVGGRDEQFFGPGTRLTVL.